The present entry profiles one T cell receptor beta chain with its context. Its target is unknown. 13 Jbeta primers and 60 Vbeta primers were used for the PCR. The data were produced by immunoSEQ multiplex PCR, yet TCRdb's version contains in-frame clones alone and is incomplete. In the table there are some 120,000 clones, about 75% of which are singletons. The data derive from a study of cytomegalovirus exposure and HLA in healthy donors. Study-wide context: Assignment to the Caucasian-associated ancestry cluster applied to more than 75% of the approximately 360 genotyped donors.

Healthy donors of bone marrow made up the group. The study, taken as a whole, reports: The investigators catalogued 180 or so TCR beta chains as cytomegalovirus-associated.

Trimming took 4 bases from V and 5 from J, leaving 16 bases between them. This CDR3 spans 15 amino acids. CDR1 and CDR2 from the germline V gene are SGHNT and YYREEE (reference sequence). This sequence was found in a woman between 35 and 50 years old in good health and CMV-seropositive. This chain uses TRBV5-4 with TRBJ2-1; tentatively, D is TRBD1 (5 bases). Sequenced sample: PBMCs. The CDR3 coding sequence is TGTGCCAGCAGCGTAAAGACAGCTTTTAACAATGAGCAGTTCTTC. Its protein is CASSVKTAFNNEQFF.